The sequence of this TCR beta chain was determined in a study of CD8+CD57+ T cells in acquired aplastic anemia. In patients chosen for sequencing, flow cytometry had shown CD8+CD57+ cell expansion. Germline lookup yields CDR1 LNHNV and CDR2 YYDKDF (reference sequence). This CDR3 region has 15 residues. Trimming took 1 base from V and 0 from J, leaving 7 bases between them. TCR beta VDJ and CDR3 were profiled, and genomic DNA was the template. TCRdb reprocessed the reads with MiXCR, giving one entry per CDR3 protein. The sample has just over 200,000 distinct CDR3 sequences, approximately 65% seen once; the top ten hold roughly 62%.

The specimen was sorted CD4+, CD8+, or CD8+CD57+ T cells (not recorded which) from PBMCs. This chain links TRBV15 with TRBJ1-5; D unresolved. This receptor was identified in a human donor with aplastic anemia. For the CDR3, the DNA is TGTGCCACCAGCAGAGGTTGGAGTAGCAATCAGCCCCAGCATTTT. It translates to CATSRGWSSNQPQHF.